What follows are 27 T cell receptor beta chains derived from one specimen sequenced in a study of STAT5B mutations in CD4+ large granular lymphocyte leukemia. Here immunoSEQ multiplex PCR was the method, and the copy in TCRdb shows in-frame clones only, minus some. The sample has about 38,000 clones; under 85% are singletons. The sequencing input was CD4+ T cells from blood buffy coats. The receptors shown here come from a human donor in good health.

The rearrangement uses TRBV7-8 and TRBJ2-7; D unclear. Germline assignment: CDR1 SGHVS and CDR2 FQNEAQ. The V and J ends lost 5 bases and 0 bases respectively, with 17 bases between them. The CDR3 is made up of 16 amino acids. CDR3 loop: CASSPTGGQSSYEQYF. In DNA form, the CDR3 reads TGTGCCAGCAGCCCGACGGGTGGGCAGAGCTCCTACGAGCAGTACTTC. Looking up the rest from reference TRBV7-8 and TRBJ2-7 gives the full variable domain: GAGVSQSPRYKVAKRGQDVALRCDPISGHVSLFWYQQALGQGPEFLTYFQNEAQLDKSGLPSDRFFAERPEGSVSTLKIQRTQQEDSAVYLCASSPTGGQSSYEQYFGPGTRLTVT.

The rearrangement links TRBV27 to TRBJ2-3; D ambiguous. V shed 3 bases and J shed 5 bases, with 9 bases lying between them. The CDR3 runs 13 residues. CDR1 is MNHEY and CDR2 is SMNVEV in the germline V gene (reference sequence). In nucleotides, the CDR3 is TGTGCCAGCAGTTTCATCTTCCAAGATACGCAGTATTTT. This codes for CASSFIFQDTQYF.

The CDR3 nucleotides are TGTGCCAGCTCATTACAGGGAACTAATGAAAAACTGTTTTTT. Translation gives CASSLQGTNEKLFF. The chain employs TRBV18 and TRBJ1-4, with a tentative D call TRBD1 (6 bases). Trimming pared 5 bases from V and 1 base from J, leaving 8 bases between. Per germline, CDR1 KGHSH and CDR2 LQKENI. This CDR3 spans 14 amino acids.

The chain has TRBV11-2 and TRBJ2-5; D is perhaps TRBD1 (6 bases). The CDR3 spans 13 residues. The ends were cut back, 0 bases at V and 14 bases at J, with 16 bases in the middle. Germline assignment: CDR1 SGHAT and CDR2 FQNNGV. The CDR3 spells CASSLDHGQTSYF. The CDR3 region has the DNA TGTGCCAGCAGCTTAGACCACGGACAGACCAGCTACTTC.

The rearrangement links TRBV10-3 to TRBJ2-5; D gene uncertain. The length of the CDR3 is 13 residues. Germline lookup yields CDR1 ENHRY and CDR2 SYGVKD. Trimming cost V 7 bases and J 5 bases, with 14 bases left between them. This CDR3 is CAITGSLPETQYF. The CDR3 bases are TGTGCCATCACCGGGTCCCTCCCGGAGACCCAGTACTTC.

This clone has just a few counts. The chain joins TRBV10-3 to TRBJ1-6, with D tentatively TRBD1 (6 bases). Germline CDR1 reads ENHRY; CDR2 reads SYGVKD. This CDR3 region has 15 residues. Between the trimmed V and J ends, which lost 1 base and 10 bases, there was a span of 14 bases. This CDR3 is CAISEWGGAGSPLHF. Here the CDR3 DNA reads TGTGCCATCAGTGAGTGGGGGGGCGCGGGATCACCCCTCCACTTT.

V gene TRBV5-1 combines with J gene TRBJ2-5; the D gene is possibly TRBD2 (5 bases). The V gene lost 6 bases and the J gene lost 2 bases, with 17 bases spanning the gap. The CDR3 covers 15 residues. Germline V CDR1 and CDR2: SGHRS, YFSETQ. The CDR3 here is CASTFGVGRQETQYF. CDR3 sequence (DNA): TGCGCCAGCACCTTCGGGGTGGGCAGGCAAGAGACCCAGTACTTC.

This chain uses TRBV5-6 with TRBJ2-1; TRBD1 is a possible D gene (7 bases). Per germline, CDR1 SGHDT and CDR2 YYEEEE. V shed 4 bases and J shed 4 bases, with 12 bases lying between them. The CDR3 sequence is 14 residues long. The CDR3 nucleotides read TGTGCCAGCAGCCGGGGGACAGATTACAATGAGCAGTTCTTC. Its protein product is CASSRGTDYNEQFF.

V and J are TRBV6-5 and TRBJ1-1; D perhaps matches TRBD1 (6 bases). The CDR3 consists of 15 residues. V lost 2 bases and J 11 bases, leaving 21 bases between the germline ends. Germline CDR1 reads MNHEY; CDR2 reads SVGAGI. This chain's CDR3 is CASSYPRTALGSAFF. In DNA, the CDR3 is TGTGCCAGCAGTTACCCGAGGACAGCGCTGGGGTCCGCTTTCTTT.

V gene TRBV20-1 combines with J gene TRBJ2-1; no clear D. Germline values: CDR1 DFQATT, CDR2 SNEGSKA (reference sequence). V dropped 6 bases and J dropped 5 bases, with 8 bases sitting between them. The CDR3 covers 11 residues. CDR3 nucleotide sequence: TGCAGTGCAAGACTTGACAATGAGCAGTTCTTC. Amino acids: CSARLDNEQFF.

This clone turned up a few times. The rearrangement uses TRBV27 and TRBJ2-7, with 10 bases aligning to TRBD2. After removal of 5 bases from V and 2 bases from J, the junction contained 9 bases not matched to a gene. Per the germline V gene, CDR1 is MNHEY and CDR2 is SMNVEV (reference sequence). This CDR3 has 16 amino acids. The CDR3 nucleotides read TGTGCCAGCAGTGTTACCGGGACTAGCGTAGCCTACGAGCAGTACTTC. This sequence encodes CASSVTGTSVAYEQYF.

The rearrangement links TRBV5-4 to TRBJ2-1; 12 positions agree with TRBD2. The CDR3 contains 18 residues. V was pared by 4 bases and J by 2 bases, with 10 bases of the junction left unmatched. Germline lookup yields CDR1 SGHNT and CDR2 YYREEE (reference sequence). CDR3 in amino acids: CASSRLTSGRDTYNEQFF. CDR3 in DNA: TGTGCCAGCAGCCGGTTGACTAGCGGGAGAGACACCTACAATGAGCAGTTCTTC. The full variable domain, with the rest looked up from reference TRBV5-4 and TRBJ2-1, is ETGVTQSPTHLIKTRGQQVTLRCSSQSGHNTVSWYQQALGQGPQFIFQYYREEENGRGNFPPRFSGLQFPNYSSELNVNALELDDSALYLCASSRLTSGRDTYNEQFFGPGTRLTVL.

The chain joins TRBV9 to TRBJ2-3; 9 bases fit TRBD2. The trim removed 4 bases at V and 2 bases at J, leaving 8 bases unmatched. The CDR3 length is 16 residues. In germline, CDR1 is SGDLS, CDR2 YYNGEE. The CDR3 DNA sequence: TGTGCCAGCAGCACGTTAGCGGGGGCCTTCACAGATACGCAGTATTTT. Protein product: CASSTLAGAFTDTQYF.

The table lists this clone with a count of one. The rearrangement links TRBV6-5 to TRBJ2-1; 9 positions agree with TRBD1. CDR1 and CDR2 (germline): MNHEY, SVGAGI. Trimming cost V 5 bases and J 5 bases; bases outside gene matches: 4. The CDR3 runs 14 residues. Written as DNA, the CDR3 is TGTGCCAGCAGTCTGGGACAGGGAGACAATGAGCAGTTCTTC. Translating gives CASSLGQGDNEQFF.

The rearrangement joins TRBV18 to TRBJ2-3; D gene ambiguous. Germline assignment: CDR1 KGHSH and CDR2 LQKENI. V was cut by 6 bases and J by 5 bases, with 9 bases left in between. The CDR3 extends over 12 amino acids. CDR3 residues: CASSSEVDTQYF. The CDR3 coding sequence is TGTGCCAGCTCTTCCGAGGTAGATACGCAGTATTTT.

V is TRBV2 and J is TRBJ2-2, with TRBD2 identical over 8 bases. Losses at the gene ends were 5 bases for V and 6 bases for J; bases not matched to a gene: 2. CDR1 and CDR2 (germline): SNHLY, FYNNEI. CDR3 length: 13 residues. The CDR3 DNA reads as TGTGCCAGCAGTACGACTAGCGCCGGGGAGCTGTTTTTT. It is translated as CASSTTSAGELFF.

The rearrangement joins TRBV7-2 to TRBJ2-3, with unresolved D. The CDR3 totals 12 residues. Germline lookup yields CDR1 SGHTA and CDR2 FQGNSA. The V end lost 5 bases, the J end lost 2 bases, and 5 bases lay between the germline ends. The CDR3 sequence is CASSTYTDTQYF. DNA for the CDR3: TGTGCCAGCAGCACCTACACAGATACGCAGTATTTT. The full variable domain, rest sourced from reference TRBV7-2 and TRBJ2-3, is GAGVSQSPSNKVTEKGKDVELRCDPISGHTALYWYRQSLGQGLEFLIYFQGNSAPDKSGLPSDRFSAERTGGSVSTLTIQRTQQEDSAVYLCASSTYTDTQYFGPGTRLTVL.

This chain links TRBV28 with TRBJ1-5, with D possibly matching TRBD1 (6 bases). The V gene lost 5 bases and the J gene lost 7 bases, with 15 bases spanning the gap. The CDR3 totals 14 residues. Germline V gene lookup returns CDR1 MDHEN and CDR2 SYDVKM. The CDR3 reads CASSGRQVWQPQHF. The DNA of the CDR3 is TGTGCCAGCAGTGGAAGACAGGTGTGGCAGCCCCAGCATTTT. The complete variable domain, with remaining parts taken from reference TRBV28 and TRBJ1-5, reads DVKVTQSSRYLVKRTGEKVFLECVQDMDHENMFWYRQDPGLGLRLIYFSYDVKMKEKGDIPEGYSVSREKKERFSLILESASTNQTSMYLCASSGRQVWQPQHFGDGTRLSIL.

This chain joins TRBV7-8 and TRBJ2-5; D unresolved. V was trimmed by 1 base and J by 1 base, leaving 1 base between them. Per germline, CDR1 SGHVS and CDR2 FQNEAQ. The CDR3 runs to 12 residues. The CDR3 loop is CASSLGQETQYF. Written as DNA, the CDR3 is TGTGCCAGCAGCTTAGGCCAAGAGACCCAGTACTTC. Filled out from reference TRBV7-8 and TRBJ2-5, the complete variable domain reads GAGVSQSPRYKVAKRGQDVALRCDPISGHVSLFWYQQALGQGPEFLTYFQNEAQLDKSGLPSDRFFAERPEGSVSTLKIQRTQQEDSAVYLCASSLGQETQYFGPGTRLLVL.

The table lists this clone with a few counts. The chain uses TRBV29-1 and TRBJ2-7; 9 nucleotides align to TRBD2. Germline V gene data show CDR1 as SQVTM and CDR2 as ANQGSEA. Unmatched junction bases numbered 5, after V lost 6 bases and J lost 2 bases. This CDR3 comprises 13 residues. CDR3 in DNA: TGCAGCGTGAGGACTAGCGCCGCCTACGAGCAGTACTTC. It encodes CSVRTSAAYEQYF.

The J gene is TRBJ1-5, the V gene TRBV27; no clear D gene. The ends were cut back, 5 bases at V and 0 bases at J, with 11 bases in the middle. The CDR3 has 15 amino acids. Germline loops: CDR1 MNHEY, CDR2 SMNVEV (reference sequence). CDR3 sequence (DNA): TGTGCCAGCAGTAACAACATCCTTAGCAATCAGCCCCAGCATTTT. Encoded protein: CASSNNILSNQPQHF.

This chain uses TRBV7-3 with TRBJ2-3, with TRBD1 identical over 7 bases. Per germline, CDR1 SGHTA and CDR2 FQGTGA. CDR3 length: 14 amino acids. J lost 7 bases, V lost 5 bases, and 9 bases had no gene match. CDR3 DNA: TGTGCCAGCAGCCCCCGACAGGGAGTCAATACGCAGTATTTT. This codes for CASSPRQGVNTQYF.

This chain joins TRBV27 and TRBJ1-1; a possible D gene is TRBD1 (6 bases). Germline CDR1 reads MNHEY; CDR2 reads SMNVEV (reference sequence). Trimming cost V 5 bases and J 11 bases, with 15 bases left between them. The CDR3 covers 12 residues. The CDR3 DNA sequence: TGTGCCAGCAGTACGGGTGGGGGCAGGGCTTTCTTT. Translation: CASSTGGGRAFF.

This clone is a singleton in its sample. The chain is built from TRBV27 and TRBJ1-6, with 8 bases that match TRBD1. With V trimmed by 6 bases and J by 4 bases, 8 bases remained unmatched. Germline V lookup: CDR1 MNHEY, CDR2 SMNVEV (reference sequence). The CDR3 runs 16 residues. The CDR3 spells CASSPDRARYNSPLHF. In DNA, the CDR3 is TGTGCCAGCAGCCCGGACAGGGCGCGATATAATTCACCCCTCCACTTT.

V and J are TRBV5-6 and TRBJ2-7; 12 bases are a match to TRBD1. This CDR3 spans 15 amino acids. V shed 3 bases, J shed 4 bases, and the junction held 5 bases outside the gene matches. Germline-derived CDR1 and CDR2 are SGHDT and YYEEEE. Here the CDR3 reads CASSWAGQGAYEQYF. The DNA of the CDR3 is TGTGCCAGCAGCTGGGCGGGACAGGGGGCGTACGAGCAGTACTTC.

The CDR3 loop is CATSRRSIVQETQYF. DNA of the CDR3: TGTGCCACCAGCAGACGGAGTATAGTTCAAGAGACCCAGTACTTC. The chain links TRBV15 to TRBJ2-5, with D hard to call. Germline lookup yields CDR1 LNHNV and CDR2 YYDKDF (reference sequence). V gave up 2 bases and J gave up 2 bases, with 12 bases separating them. The CDR3 sequence is 15 residues long.

The V call is TRBV6-6, the J call TRBJ2-5; TRBD2 matches at 16 bases. Germline CDR1 MNHNY, CDR2 SVGAGI (reference sequence). J was trimmed by 2 bases and V by 9 bases; bases with no gene match: 6. The CDR3 consists of 16 residues. The DNA for the CDR3 is TGTGCCAGAGGGACTAGCGGGGGGGAAGCACAAGAGACCCAGTACTTC. Translating gives CARGTSGGEAQETQYF.